These T cell receptor beta chains were read from a single sample in a study of vaccination and CD4 T cells after COVID-19. TCRdb processed the PCR reads anew with MiXCR; each CDR3 protein has one entry. The sample gives about 4,400 distinct CDR3 sequences, less than 50% of which show up once; 40% to 45% is in the top ten. What these receptors recognize is not known. The specimen was CD4+ T cells from blood, cultured in vitro. These receptors were obtained from a human donor in good health. Each CDR3 is given with its conserved first and last residue. Clone size is given for some rows only: seen once, a few or many times, or a class if the clone is expanded.

v_gene	j_gene	abundance	CDR3aa
TRBV6-5	TRBJ1-1	-	CASSYGRNTEAFF
TRBV5-1	TRBJ2-5	-	CASSLSGGKQETQYF
TRBV20-1	TRBJ1-1	few	CSARGGRTNTEAFF
TRBV25-1	TRBJ2-2	few	CASSDPGQGNTGELFF
TRBV5-1	TRBJ1-2	-	CASSPTGGLNYGYTF
TRBV24-1	TRBJ2-5	-	CATSGSGGRYCFETQYF
TRBV20-1	TRBJ1-2	few	CSAREPLDLNYGYTF
TRBV10-1	TRBJ2-6	few	CASSDGSGANVLTF
TRBV20-1	TRBJ2-3	-	CSAREGTGTDTQYF
TRBV20-1	TRBJ2-6	-	CSSSPPGSGANVLTF
TRBV12-3/TRBV12-4	TRBJ1-6	-	CASSLSDRGNSPLHF
TRBV6-1	TRBJ2-1	medium-sized	CASSGVYNEQFF
TRBV20-1	TRBJ1-2	few	CSASLLRQNYGYTF
TRBV6-1	TRBJ2-2	few	CASSADRTGELFF
TRBV19	TRBJ2-3	-	CASSISTSGVTDTQYF
TRBV6-1	TRBJ1-1	-	CASSEGTGAEAFF
TRBV27	TRBJ2-2	few	CASSRTGTQGAGELFF
TRBV20-1	TRBJ1-6	few	CSAPRGQSSYNSPLHF
TRBV27	TRBJ1-1	-	CASSSPNTEAFF
TRBV20-1	TRBJ1-1	few	CSARSVKRAEDEAFF
TRBV7-9	TRBJ1-2	-	CASSLAVDVGGGYTF
TRBV6-4	TRBJ2-5	few	CASSEKAEETQYF
TRBV20-1	TRBJ2-7	-	CSASGRRVGSYEQYF
TRBV4-2	TRBJ2-1	-	CASSQIGGSYNEQFF
TRBV6-1	TRBJ1-5	few	CASSVLDRNQPQHF
TRBV20-1	TRBJ2-1	-	CSAREKLRRGLWNEQFF
TRBV11-2	TRBJ2-1	-	CASSSFLAGRNNEQFF
TRBV6-5	TRBJ1-1	few	CASSYNRQGGTEAFF
TRBV6-1	TRBJ1-2	few	CASSREGRGYGYTF
TRBV30	TRBJ1-2	once	CAWSTTKYGYTF
TRBV20-1	TRBJ2-5	-	CSARAGWETQYF
TRBV11-2	TRBJ2-5	-	CASSLQGVGETQYF
TRBV18	TRBJ1-1	-	CASSPKSGRGEGEAFF
TRBV12-3/TRBV12-4	TRBJ1-2	-	CASRPQGGDDGYTF